These 31 T cell receptor beta chains came from one sample sequenced in a study of shared clonotypes between healthy human individuals. Using immunoSEQ multiplex PCR, the repertoire was profiled, and TCRdb retains in-frame clones only, with some absent. Among approximately 530,000 clones listed, roughly 95% were seen once. The sample comprised naive CD4+ T cells sorted from blood. Subset indicated: CD45RA+ positively selected. These receptors were collected from a woman aged 25 to 39 in good health.

The V call is TRBV19, the J call TRBJ1-5, with 9 bases identical to TRBD1. With 3 bases clipped from V and 5 bases from J, the junction kept 5 bases outside the gene matches. Germline lookup yields CDR1 LNHDA and CDR2 SQIVND (reference sequence). The CDR3 length is 15 residues. CDR3 amino acids: CASSIRGQGHQPQHF. As DNA, the CDR3 is TGTGCCAGTAGTATTCGCGGACAGGGGCATCAGCCCCAGCATTTT.

The chain combines TRBV19 with TRBJ2-7, with D tentatively TRBD1 (5 bases). Per the germline V gene, CDR1 is LNHDA and CDR2 is SQIVND (reference sequence). This CDR3 has 12 amino acids. V dropped 10 bases and J dropped 6 bases, with 16 bases sitting between them. In nucleotides, the CDR3 is TGTGCCACCAATCCTGCAGGGTTCGAGCAGTACTTC. This gives the protein CATNPAGFEQYF. Using reference TRBV19 and TRBJ2-7 for the parts outside the CDR3, the full variable domain is DGGITQSPKYLFRKEGQNVTLSCEQNLNHDAMYWYRQDPGQGLRLIYYSQIVNDFQKGDIAEGYSVSREKKESFPLTVTSAQKNPTAFYLCATNPAGFEQYFGPGTRLTVT.

The gene calls are TRBV28 and TRBJ1-3, with D uncertain. In germline, CDR1 is MDHEN, CDR2 SYDVKM. V lost 1 base to trimming and J lost 3 bases, with 10 bases between them. The CDR3 totals 15 residues. The CDR3 DNA follows: TGTGCCAGCAGTTTATTCCCCCTTGGTGGAAACACCATATATTTT. Translation gives CASSLFPLGGNTIYF.

The gene calls are TRBV7-9 and TRBJ2-2, with unresolved D. Germline V gives CDR1 SEHNR, CDR2 FQNEAQ (reference sequence). With 2 bases removed from V and 0 bases from J, the gap between germline ends came to 7 bases. This CDR3 has 15 amino acids. Here the CDR3 reads CASSLYSPNTGELFF. The CDR3 DNA follows: TGTGCCAGCAGCTTATATTCCCCGAACACCGGGGAGCTGTTTTTT.

The chain joins TRBV13 to TRBJ2-7; TRBD1 matches 8 bases. Germline V gene data show CDR1 as PRHDT and CDR2 as FYEKMQ (reference sequence). This CDR3 region has 14 residues. Losses at the gene ends were 5 bases for V and 4 bases for J; bases not matched to a gene: 7. CDR3 amino acids: CASSQDRVGYEQYF. CDR3 bases: TGTGCCAGCAGCCAGGACAGGGTTGGGTACGAGCAGTACTTC.

In nucleotides, the CDR3 is TGTGCCAGCAGCGACGGTAGGGCGGCTAGCACAGATACGCAGTATTTT. Translation gives CASSDGRAASTDTQYF. The chain couples TRBV9 to TRBJ2-3; D gene ambiguous. V gave up 3 bases and J gave up 0 bases, with 14 bases separating them. The germline V gene encodes CDR1 SGDLS and CDR2 YYNGEE. The CDR3 covers 16 residues.

Comments on this clone: At the DNA level, this CDR3 is encoded by other sequences in the same sample as well. This chain uses TRBV4-1 with TRBJ2-3, with 10 bases matching TRBD2. The germline CDR1 and CDR2 sequences are MGHRA and YSYEKL. The CDR3 sequence is 16 residues long. V lost 1 base and J lost 1; bases outside the gene matches: 2. The CDR3 loop reads CASSQGLAGGTDTQYF. The CDR3 DNA reads TGCGCCAGCAGCCAAGGCCTAGCGGGAGGCACAGATACGCAGTATTTT.

The rearrangement links TRBV28 to TRBJ2-7, with D unclear. Germline V CDR1 and CDR2: MDHEN, SYDVKM. The CDR3 runs to 11 residues. Trimming removed 3 bases at V and 7 bases at J, with 7 bases between. The CDR3 sequence: CASSLLWEQYF. The CDR3 region has the DNA TGTGCCAGCAGTTTGCTGTGGGAGCAGTACTTC.

The table lists this clone with a count of one. The CDR3 region has the DNA TGTGCCAGTAGTACCGAATTCAATCAGCCCCAGCATTTT. This encodes CASSTEFNQPQHF. V and J are TRBV19 and TRBJ1-5; D ambiguous. The CDR3 spans 13 residues. Germline-derived CDR1 and CDR2 are LNHDA and SQIVND (reference sequence). V lost 4 bases and J lost 3, with 7 bases in between.

This chain joins TRBV28 and TRBJ2-6, with 7 bases identical to TRBD1. Per the germline V gene, CDR1 is MDHEN and CDR2 is SYDVKM. J gave up 0 bases and V 7 bases, and 9 bases lay outside the gene matches. The CDR3 extends over 17 amino acids. CDR3 bases: TGTGCCAGCATTTCGGGACAGCTAAGCTCTGGGGCCAACGTCCTGACTTTC. This translates into CASISGQLSSGANVLTF.

The rearrangement links TRBV28 to TRBJ1-2; TRBD1 matches 9 bases. This CDR3 is 13 amino acids long. The junction had 6 bases not matched to a gene; V was cut back by 5 bases and J by 8 bases. Germline V gene sequence: CDR1 MDHEN, CDR2 SYDVKM. The CDR3 DNA reads as TGTGCCAGCAGTCCCGACAGGGGGGGCGGCTACACCTTC. Translation: CASSPDRGGGYTF.

The V gene is TRBV5-1, the J gene TRBJ2-5, with D possibly being TRBD1 (6 bases). The end of the DNA aligns better with TRBJ2-7, so the J call may be wrong. Germline V lookup: CDR1 SGHRS, CDR2 YFSETQ. CDR3 length: 14 amino acids. The DNA for the CDR3 is TGCGCCAGCAGCCAGGGGTGGGATACCTACGAGCAGTACTTC. Translating gives CASSQGWDTYEQYF.

The chain carries TRBV5-1 and TRBJ2-2; a weak D match, TRBD1 (6 bases). Germline V lookup: CDR1 SGHRS, CDR2 YFSETQ. The CDR3 loop spans 16 amino acids. The V gene lost 5 bases and the J gene lost 0 bases, with 14 bases spanning the gap. The CDR3 sequence: CASSSGTFANTGELFF. In DNA, the CDR3 is TGCGCCAGCAGTTCCGGGACATTCGCGAACACCGGGGAGCTGTTTTTT. Complete variable domain (other parts from reference TRBV5-1 and TRBJ2-2): KAGVTQTPRYLIKTRGQQVTLSCSPISGHRSVSWYQQTPGQGLQFLFEYFSETQRNKGNFPGRFSGRQFSNSRSEMNVSTLELGDSALYLCASSSGTFANTGELFFGEGSRLTVL.

The chain carries TRBV7-9 and TRBJ2-5; D is unresolved. This CDR3 contains 14 residues. CDR1 and CDR2 from the germline V gene are SEHNR and FQNEAQ (reference sequence). The germline V and J ends were trimmed by 2 bases and 3 bases, with 10 bases remaining between them. This chain's CDR3 is CASSLNGIEETQYF. The CDR3 DNA sequence: TGTGCCAGCAGCTTAAATGGGATAGAAGAGACCCAGTACTTC.

V is TRBV30 and J is TRBJ1-2; 7 nucleotides align to TRBD1. This CDR3 is built from 13 residues. Unmatched junction bases numbered 5, after V lost 3 bases and J lost 4 bases. Germline CDR1 and CDR2: GTSNPN and SVGIG (reference sequence). The CDR3 sequence: CAWREGGVYGYTF. CDR3 DNA: TGTGCCTGGAGGGAAGGGGGCGTCTATGGCTACACCTTC. The full variable domain, rest sourced from reference TRBV30 and TRBJ1-2, is SQTIHQWPATLVQPVGSPLSLECTVEGTSNPNLYWYRQAAGRGLQLLFYSVGIGQISSEVPQNLSASRPQDRQFILSSKKLLLSDSGFYLCAWREGGVYGYTFGSGTRLTVV.

This clone was recorded only once. The rearrangement links TRBV19 to TRBJ2-1, with TRBD1 matching 8 bases. The V gene's germline CDR1 is LNHDA and CDR2 SQIVND (reference sequence). V was pared by 3 bases and J by 4 bases, with 2 bases of the junction left unmatched. The CDR3 is made up of 14 amino acids. Here the CDR3 DNA reads TGTGCCAGTAGTATGACAGGGGTGTACAATGAGCAGTTCTTC. It is translated as CASSMTGVYNEQFF. Full variable domain (outside the CDR3, taken from reference TRBV19 and TRBJ2-1): DGGITQSPKYLFRKEGQNVTLSCEQNLNHDAMYWYRQDPGQGLRLIYYSQIVNDFQKGDIAEGYSVSREKKESFPLTVTSAQKNPTAFYLCASSMTGVYNEQFFGPGTRLTVL.

The chain has TRBV2 and TRBJ1-3; TRBD1 aligns across 11 bases. J was trimmed by 5 bases and V by 3 bases; bases with no gene match: 3. Germline CDR1 is SNHLY and CDR2 is FYNNEI. The CDR3 consists of 15 residues. CDR3 nucleotides: TGTGCCAGCAGTGACAGGACAGGGGGCAGAAACACCATATATTTT. Protein: CASSDRTGGRNTIYF.

This sequence joins TRBV5-1 and TRBJ1-1; a possible D gene is TRBD1 (5 bases). The CDR3 consists of 13 residues. The germline V gene has CDR1 SGHRS and CDR2 YFSETQ. V was shortened by 4 bases and J by 4 bases, with 11 bases between the two germline ends. CDR3 sequence: CASSPTGLTEAFF. CDR3 DNA sequence: TGCGCCAGCAGCCCCACAGGTCTCACTGAAGCTTTCTTT. Complete variable domain (other parts from reference TRBV5-1 and TRBJ1-1): KAGVTQTPRYLIKTRGQQVTLSCSPISGHRSVSWYQQTPGQGLQFLFEYFSETQRNKGNFPGRFSGRQFSNSRSEMNVSTLELGDSALYLCASSPTGLTEAFFGQGTRLTVV.

This clone was seen only a few times. The chain joins TRBV10-3 to TRBJ1-2; D is undetermined. The CDR3 length is 12 residues. The germline gives CDR1 ENHRY, CDR2 SYGVKD. Trimming stripped 5 bases from V and 8 bases from J, with 12 bases between. The CDR3 DNA reads as TGTGCCATCAGTCGCGAGGGATCAGGCTACACCTTC. Encoded protein: CAISREGSGYTF.

The chain carries TRBV5-8 and TRBJ2-7; TRBD2 aligns across 8 bases. V lost 2 bases, J lost 2 bases, and 6 bases stayed unmatched. The germline CDR1 and CDR2 sequences are SGHTS and YDEGEE. There are 15 residues in the CDR3. The CDR3 DNA reads TGTGCCAGCAGCTTAGGAGCGGGAGATGCCTACGAGCAGTACTTC. It translates to CASSLGAGDAYEQYF.

This chain links TRBV28 with TRBJ2-1; 12 bases are shared with TRBD2. The CDR3 is 15 amino acids. V shed 4 bases and J 8 bases; nucleotides not matched to a gene: 6. The germline gives CDR1 MDHEN, CDR2 SYDVKM. Written as DNA, the CDR3 is TGTGCCAGCAGTTCGACTAGCGGGAGAGAATATGAGCAGTTCTTC. Translation gives CASSSTSGREYEQFF.

J is TRBJ2-7 and V is TRBV28; D might be TRBD1 or TRBD2, each matching 7 bases. Trimming took off 2 bases at V and 3 bases at J, with 20 bases between the two ends. CDR1 is MDHEN, CDR2 SYDVKM, per germline. The CDR3 is 17 residues long. As DNA, the CDR3 is TGTGCCAGCAGTTTAATTTGGGGGGGGACAGTTCACTACGAGCAGTACTTC. Its translation is CASSLIWGGTVHYEQYF. The full variable domain, its missing parts supplied by reference TRBV28 and TRBJ2-7, is DVKVTQSSRYLVKRTGEKVFLECVQDMDHENMFWYRQDPGLGLRLIYFSYDVKMKEKGDIPEGYSVSREKKERFSLILESASTNQTSMYLCASSLIWGGTVHYEQYFGPGTRLTVT.

The chain employs TRBV29-1 and TRBJ2-1; TRBD1 matches at 7 bases. This CDR3 is 13 amino acids long. V trimming: 5 bases; J trimming: 9 bases; junction bases outside the gene matches: 10. CDR1 and CDR2 (germline): SQVTM, ANQGSEA. The CDR3 nucleotides read TGCAGCGTTTCGACAGGGAAGGTGAGTGAGCAGTTCTTC. Its translation is CSVSTGKVSEQFF.

Only one count was recorded for this clone. J is TRBJ1-1 and V is TRBV6-1; no clear D. Trimming removed 3 bases at V and 1 base at J, with 6 bases between. From germline, CDR1 is MNHNS and CDR2 SASEGT. The CDR3 contains 13 residues. This chain's CDR3 is CASSDGRNTEAFF. CDR3 nucleotides: TGTGCCAGCAGTGACGGGCGGAACACTGAAGCTTTCTTT.

The chain recombines TRBV5-1 with TRBJ2-1; TRBD2 is a possible D gene (5 bases). The CDR3 spans 15 residues. V was pared by 2 bases and J by 7 bases, with 16 bases between. CDR1 is SGHRS and CDR2 is YFSETQ in the germline V gene. DNA of the CDR3: TGCGCCAGCAGCTTAGCGGAGTACCCTCGGAATGAGCAGTTCTTC. It translates to CASSLAEYPRNEQFF.

This sequence joins TRBV5-1 and TRBJ1-1; 9 bases agree with TRBD1. The CDR3 runs to 14 residues. The V gene's germline CDR1 is SGHRS and CDR2 YFSETQ. V was clipped by 4 bases and J by 5 bases; unmatched bases: 6. The CDR3 loop is CASSPDRGGTEAFF. In DNA, the CDR3 is TGCGCCAGCAGCCCGGACAGGGGCGGAACTGAAGCTTTCTTT. Full variable domain (rest looked up from reference TRBV5-1 and TRBJ1-1): KAGVTQTPRYLIKTRGQQVTLSCSPISGHRSVSWYQQTPGQGLQFLFEYFSETQRNKGNFPGRFSGRQFSNSRSEMNVSTLELGDSALYLCASSPDRGGTEAFFGQGTRLTVV.

V is TRBV28 and J is TRBJ2-2; D ambiguous. V shed 6 bases and J shed 6 bases, with 5 bases lying between them. The germline V gene has CDR1 MDHEN and CDR2 SYDVKM. This CDR3 has 11 amino acids. The CDR3 sequence is CASRSPGELFF. CDR3 DNA: TGTGCCAGCAGATCCCCCGGGGAGCTGTTTTTT.

The rearrangement links TRBV7-9 to TRBJ2-5, with D maybe TRBD1 (5 bases). The assigned J gene may be wrong: the sequence end matches TRBJ2-7 better. CDR3 length: 15 amino acids. CDR1 is SEHNR, CDR2 FQNEAQ, per germline (reference sequence). CDR3 residues: CASSSTEGPSYEQYF. As DNA, the CDR3 is TGTGCCAGCAGCTCGACAGAAGGTCCCTCCTACGAGCAGTACTTC.

This chain joins TRBV6-6 and TRBJ1-4; perhaps TRBD1 as D (5 bases). The ends were cut back, 4 bases at V and 8 bases at J, with 14 bases in the middle. The CDR3 contains 14 residues. CDR1 and CDR2 from the germline V gene are MNHNY and SVGAGI (reference sequence). The CDR3 reads CASSWGRSEEKLFF. The CDR3 DNA follows: TGTGCCAGCAGTTGGGGACGCTCGGAAGAAAAACTGTTTTTT.

This chain connects TRBV28 to TRBJ2-7; 13 nucleotides line up with TRBD2. CDR3 length: 16 amino acids. V lost 5 bases to trimming and J lost 0 bases; unmatched junction nucleotides: 4. The germline V gene has CDR1 MDHEN and CDR2 SYDVKM. CDR3 protein: CASSLTSGRISYEQYF. Written as DNA, the CDR3 is TGTGCCAGCAGTCTGACTAGCGGGAGGATCTCCTACGAGCAGTACTTC.

The chain combines TRBV30 with TRBJ1-1; perhaps TRBD1 as D (5 bases). The CDR3 is 16 amino acids. The germline V gene has CDR1 GTSNPN and CDR2 SVGIG (reference sequence). V dropped 3 bases and J dropped 1 base, with 18 bases sitting between them. CDR3 sequence (DNA): TGTGCCTGGAGCGATCAGGGAATGAATTGGAACACTGAAGCTTTCTTT. Protein product: CAWSDQGMNWNTEAFF.